This entry lists 26 T cell receptor beta chains sequenced from one sample in a study of memory CD4+ T cells and cytomegalovirus serostatus. Single viable CD3+CD4+CD8-CD45RO+ cells were sorted as the memory CD4+ T cells. Clones were sequenced by immunoSEQ multiplex PCR, and TCRdb holds only the in-frame ones, with some missing. This table holds tens of thousands of clones, roughly 78% found once. The specimen was memory CD4+ T cells from blood. These receptors came from an adult in good health and CMV-seronegative.

The chain links TRBV6-1 to TRBJ2-7; D uncertain. The CDR3 sequence is 13 residues long. Per germline, CDR1 MNHNS and CDR2 SASEGT. V lost 4 bases, J lost 6 bases, and 13 bases lay in between. Written as DNA, the CDR3 is TGTGCCAGCAGTGTTGAAATTGGAGCCGAGCAGTACTTC. This sequence encodes CASSVEIGAEQYF.

V gene TRBV11-2 combines with J gene TRBJ1-4; D not resolved. Trimming left V 6 bases short and J 6 bases short, with 14 bases between. In germline, CDR1 is SGHAT, CDR2 FQNNGV. This CDR3 has 14 amino acids. As DNA, the CDR3 is TGTGCCAGCAGACACGGGCCGAGGGATGAAAAACTGTTTTTT. Protein sequence: CASRHGPRDEKLFF.

The chain joins TRBV9 to TRBJ1-1; possible D gene TRBD1, 5 bases. The CDR3 totals 15 residues. Looked up from germline, CDR1 is SGDLS and CDR2 is YYNGEE. The V gene lost 6 bases and the J gene lost 2 bases, with 17 bases spanning the gap. The CDR3: CASTRQSIINTEAFF. CDR3 sequence (DNA): TGTGCCAGCACTCGACAGAGCATCATTAACACTGAAGCTTTCTTT.

The V and J genes are TRBV27 and TRBJ1-3; 7 nucleotides align to TRBD1. With V trimmed by 10 bases and J by 0 bases, 6 bases remained unmatched. The CDR3 has 14 residues. Germline-derived CDR1 and CDR2 are MNHEY and SMNVEV (reference sequence). CDR3 protein: CAIGGQDSGNTIYF. In DNA form, the CDR3 reads TGTGCCATCGGAGGACAGGACTCTGGAAACACCATATATTTT.

This clone is labeled as medium-sized. The chain recombines TRBV2 with TRBJ2-2; 9 nucleotides line up with TRBD2. CDR3 length: 17 residues. V shed 5 bases, J shed 4 bases, and the junction held 11 bases outside the gene matches. The germline V gene encodes CDR1 SNHLY and CDR2 FYNNEI. The CDR3 DNA reads TGTGCCAGCAGTCGAGGGCGGGGGGGCGTTGGCACCGGGGAGCTGTTTTTT. The encoded protein is CASSRGRGGVGTGELFF.

This clone was found a few times. The V call is TRBV28, the J call TRBJ1-2; D gene unclear. The V and J ends lost 3 bases and 5 bases respectively, with 4 bases between them. Looked up from germline, CDR1 is MDHEN and CDR2 is SYDVKM. The CDR3 is made up of 11 amino acids. The CDR3 DNA follows: TGTGCCAGCAGTTTGCCTTATGGCTACACCTTC. It translates to CASSLPYGYTF.

The genes are TRBV5-1 and TRBJ2-7, with 8 nucleotides matching TRBD2. J gave up 0 bases and V 3 bases, and 5 bases lay outside the gene matches. The CDR3 runs to 15 residues. Germline V gives CDR1 SGHRS, CDR2 YFSETQ. The CDR3 here is CASSYTGGGSYEQYF. The CDR3 DNA is TGCGCCAGCAGCTATACGGGGGGGGGCTCCTACGAGCAGTACTTC.

This clone showed up just a few times. The genes are TRBV5-1 and TRBJ1-6; TRBD1 matches at 9 bases. The CDR3 is 18 residues long. With 3 bases clipped from V and 10 bases from J, the junction kept 17 bases outside the gene matches. Looked up from germline, CDR1 is SGHRS and CDR2 is YFSETQ. The CDR3 reads CASSWESTGGGNLSPLHF. The CDR3 coding sequence is TGCGCCAGCAGCTGGGAGAGCACAGGGGGCGGAAATCTGTCACCCCTCCACTTT.

This clone was detected once. The gene calls are TRBV29-1 and TRBJ1-3; 10 bases fit TRBD1. The CDR3 extends over 14 amino acids. CDR1 is SQVTM, CDR2 ANQGSEA, per germline. Trimming took 5 bases from V and 4 from J; bases not matched to a gene: 5. The CDR3 bases are TGCAGCGTTAAGACAGGGGGCTTCGGAAACACCATATATTTT. It is translated as CSVKTGGFGNTIYF. Full variable domain (remainder filled in from reference TRBV29-1 and TRBJ1-3): SAVISQKPSRDICQRGTSLTIQCQVDSQVTMMFWYRQQPGQSLTLIATANQGSEATYESGFVIDKFPISRPNLTFSTLTVSNMSPEDSSIYLCSVKTGGFGNTIYFGEGSWLTVV.

This clone was counted only a few times. The CDR3 is CSVARGSGEQYF. In DNA, the CDR3 is TGCAGCGTTGCCAGGGGGAGTGGGGAGCAGTACTTC. The chain links TRBV29-1 to TRBJ2-7; 7 positions agree with TRBD1. Looked up from germline, CDR1 is SQVTM and CDR2 is ANQGSEA. The V segment lost 4 bases and the J segment 7 bases; nucleotides outside the gene matches: 7. The CDR3 is 12 residues long.

The V call is TRBV7-9, the J call TRBJ1-5; D gene ambiguous. Per germline, CDR1 SEHNR and CDR2 FQNEAQ (reference sequence). V was pared by 2 bases and J by 2 bases, with 10 bases between. The CDR3 length is 15 residues. The chain's CDR3 is CASSLPGAGNQPQHF. DNA of the CDR3: TGTGCCAGCAGCTTACCGGGCGCGGGCAATCAGCCCCAGCATTTT.

This sequence joins TRBV6-5 and TRBJ1-4, with no clear D. Looked up from germline, CDR1 is MNHEY and CDR2 is SVGAGI. CDR3 size: 13 residues. The V and J ends lost 6 bases and 7 bases respectively, with 12 bases between them. Here the CDR3 reads CASRRSVGEKLFF. CDR3 in DNA: TGTGCCAGCAGACGCTCCGTGGGTGAAAAACTGTTTTTT.

The DNA of the CDR3 is TGCGCCAGCAGCTTGGAGGTACGGAAAAACACTGAAGCTTTCTTT. This codes for CASSLEVRKNTEAFF. The genes are TRBV5-1 and TRBJ1-1; D gene uncertain. The CDR3 is 15 amino acids. CDR1 and CDR2 (germline): SGHRS, YFSETQ. V was cut by 0 bases and J by 2 bases, with 11 bases left in between.

This clone was counted between two and nine times. This chain links TRBV28 with TRBJ1-1; possibly TRBD1 for D (6 bases). Trimming shortened V by 10 bases and J by 7 bases, and 16 bases separated the two germline ends. The CDR3 extends over 12 amino acids. The germline gives CDR1 MDHEN, CDR2 SYDVKM. CDR3 sequence reads: CATRGGRIEAFF. As DNA, the CDR3 is TGTGCCACCCGAGGGGGGCGCATTGAAGCTTTCTTT.

V usage is TRBV5-4 and J usage is TRBJ1-4; the D gene is possibly TRBD1 (6 bases). Germline V gene data show CDR1 as SGHNT and CDR2 as YYREEE (reference sequence). Deletions cut 0 bases from V and 8 bases from J, with 14 bases between. The CDR3 loop spans 15 amino acids. CDR3 nucleotides: TGTGCCAGCAGCTTGGCGAGGGGGAGAGGGGAAAAACTGTTTTTT. Protein: CASSLARGRGEKLFF.

The gene calls are TRBV9 and TRBJ1-1; the D gene is possibly TRBD1 (5 bases). Germline loops: CDR1 SGDLS, CDR2 YYNGEE. Trimming cost V 3 bases and J 5 bases, with 14 bases left between them. The CDR3 contains 14 residues. The CDR3 DNA follows: TGTGCCAGCAGCGCAGAACCCGAGGGGACTGAAGCTTTCTTT. Protein sequence: CASSAEPEGTEAFF.

This clone was detected once. V and J are TRBV19 and TRBJ1-1; the D gene is possibly TRBD1 (6 bases). The CDR3 is 14 amino acids. Per the germline V gene, CDR1 is LNHDA and CDR2 is SQIVND (reference sequence). Trimming removed 3 bases from V and 5 bases from J, with 13 bases in between. DNA for the CDR3: TGTGCCAGTAGTATCACGGGGGGCTGGACTGAAGCTTTCTTT. Protein sequence: CASSITGGWTEAFF.

V gene TRBV19 combines with J gene TRBJ1-2, with TRBD1 identical over 9 bases. Germline CDR1 and CDR2: LNHDA and SQIVND (reference sequence). This CDR3 contains 16 residues. Losses at the gene ends were 6 bases for V and 4 bases for J; bases not matched to a gene: 12. CDR3 DNA: TGTGCCAGTAGGATTTCCGGGACAGGGTACGGCTATGGCTACACCTTC. Amino acid sequence: CASRISGTGYGYGYTF.

The chain uses TRBV6-6 and TRBJ1-6; a weak D match, TRBD1 (5 bases). This CDR3 contains 14 residues. Germline lookup yields CDR1 MNHNY and CDR2 SVGAGI (reference sequence). Deletions cut 0 bases from V and 5 bases from J, with 5 bases between. The CDR3 here is CASSYSGDNSPLHF. For the CDR3, the DNA is TGTGCCAGCAGTTACTCGGGGGATAATTCACCCCTCCACTTT.

The V and J genes are TRBV5-6 and TRBJ2-2, with a tentative D call TRBD2 (5 bases). V was pared by 2 bases and J by 7 bases, with 12 bases between. This CDR3 comprises 14 residues. CDR1 and CDR2 from the germline V gene are SGHDT and YYEEEE. The CDR3, as DNA: TGTGCCAGCAGCTTCCGGGCGGCGGGCGGGGAGCTGTTTTTT. Its protein is CASSFRAAGGELFF. Combining the CDR3 with reference TRBV5-6 and TRBJ2-2 gives the whole variable domain DAGVTQSPTHLIKTRGQQVTLRCSPKSGHDTVSWYQQALGQGPQFIFQYYEEEERQRGNFPDRFSGHQFPNYSSELNVNALLLGDSALYLCASSFRAAGGELFFGEGSRLTVL.

The CDR3 nucleotides are TGTGCCAGCAGTTCTAATGCAGGGAATCAGAACGAGCAGTACTTC. It translates to CASSSNAGNQNEQYF. The chain joins TRBV6-5 to TRBJ2-7, with a possible D match to TRBD1 (5 bases). Germline V lookup: CDR1 MNHEY, CDR2 SVGAGI. The CDR3 runs to 15 residues. Trimming cost V 4 bases and J 5 bases, with 18 bases left between them.

This chain connects TRBV2 to TRBJ2-2, with D unclear. The ends were cut back, 1 base at V and 4 bases at J, with 10 bases in the middle. This CDR3 has 15 amino acids. In germline, CDR1 is SNHLY, CDR2 FYNNEI. The CDR3 is CASSEVTAFTGELFF. The CDR3 DNA reads as TGTGCCAGCAGTGAAGTGACGGCATTCACCGGGGAGCTGTTTTTT. The variable domain in full, completed from reference TRBV2 and TRBJ2-2, reads EPEVTQTPSHQVTQMGQEVILRCVPISNHLYFYWYRQILGQKVEFLVSFYNNEISEKSEIFDDQFSVERPDGSNFTLKIRSTKLEDSAMYFCASSEVTAFTGELFFGEGSRLTVL.

The gene calls are TRBV6-5 and TRBJ2-3, with no clear D. V dropped 6 bases and J dropped 6 bases, with 16 bases sitting between them. The CDR3 has 14 residues. The germline V gene encodes CDR1 MNHEY and CDR2 SVGAGI. In DNA form, the CDR3 reads TGTGCCAGCAGCCAGGCTTCTCCTTGGGATACGCAGTATTTT. Its protein is CASSQASPWDTQYF.

This chain joins TRBV2 and TRBJ2-1; a weak D match, TRBD1 (6 bases). Germline CDR1 and CDR2: SNHLY and FYNNEI. V was trimmed by 6 bases and J by 5 bases, leaving 14 bases between them. There are 14 residues in the CDR3. The DNA of the CDR3 is TGTGCCAGCAGAATAGACAGGTTCGACAATGAGCAGTTCTTC. This gives the protein CASRIDRFDNEQFF.

The chain carries TRBV6-6 and TRBJ1-4; 9 bases fit TRBD1. Looked up from germline, CDR1 is MNHNY and CDR2 is SVGAGI (reference sequence). The CDR3 consists of 14 residues. Trimming cost V 4 bases and J 6 bases; bases outside gene matches: 3. The chain's CDR3 is CASSSGQGYEKLFF. The CDR3 DNA sequence: TGTGCCAGCAGTTCCGGACAGGGGTATGAAAAACTGTTTTTT.

This clone is classed as medium-sized. The CDR3 bases are TGTGCCAGCGTAAAGGGACGGACTGAAGCTTTCTTT. Translated: CASVKGRTEAFF. The J gene is TRBJ1-1, the V gene TRBV2; possibly TRBD1 for D (5 bases). The length of the CDR3 is 12 residues. Germline loops: CDR1 SNHLY, CDR2 FYNNEI. Trimming shortened V by 8 bases and J by 5 bases, and 12 bases separated the two germline ends. Together with reference TRBV2 and TRBJ1-1, the CDR3 gives the full variable domain: EPEVTQTPSHQVTQMGQEVILRCVPISNHLYFYWYRQILGQKVEFLVSFYNNEISEKSEIFDDQFSVERPDGSNFTLKIRSTKLEDSAMYFCASVKGRTEAFFGQGTRLTVV.